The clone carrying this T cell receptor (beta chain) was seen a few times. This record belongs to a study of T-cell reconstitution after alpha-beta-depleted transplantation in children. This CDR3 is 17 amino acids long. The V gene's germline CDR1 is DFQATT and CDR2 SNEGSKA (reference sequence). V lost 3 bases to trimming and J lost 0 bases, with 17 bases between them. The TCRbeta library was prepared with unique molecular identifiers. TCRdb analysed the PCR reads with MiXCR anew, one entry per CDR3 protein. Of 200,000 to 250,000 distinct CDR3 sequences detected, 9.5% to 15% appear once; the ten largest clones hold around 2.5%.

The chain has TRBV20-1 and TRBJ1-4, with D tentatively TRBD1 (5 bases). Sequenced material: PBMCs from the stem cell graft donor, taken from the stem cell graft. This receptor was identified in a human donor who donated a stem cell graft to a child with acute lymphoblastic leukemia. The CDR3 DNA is TGCAGTGCTAGGGGGGTACTGTCCTATGCAACTAATGAAAAACTGTTTTTT. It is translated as CSARGVLSYATNEKLFF.